This T cell receptor beta chain was recovered during a study of cytomegalovirus exposure and HLA in healthy donors. Whole-study findings and limits: TCR beta V- and J-gene trimming was later associated with a missense DCLRE1C variant. Apparent HLA restriction characterized most CMV-associated TCR beta chains in a later analysis. There were 164 TCR beta chains listed as cytomegalovirus-associated. A later analysis showed TCR association rates differing by HLA locus, peaking at DRB1 and lowest at HLA-C.

V was shortened by 3 bases and J by 2 bases, with 14 bases between the two germline ends. Germline V gene lookup returns CDR1 SGHTA and CDR2 FQGNSA. CDR3 length equals 15 residues. The PCR was carried out with 60 Vbeta primers and 13 Jbeta primers. Assay used: immunoSEQ multiplex PCR; TCRdb lists only in-frame clones, some missing. The profile shows some 110,000 clones, more than 60% of them singletons. Notes on this clone: The antigen is undetermined.

V is TRBV7-2 and J is TRBJ2-7; D uncertain. The TCR was taken from a man aged 55 to 70 in good health and CMV-seronegative. Sequencing input: PBMCs. CDR3 sequence: CASSFPYPSPYEQYF. In DNA form, the CDR3 reads TGTGCCAGCAGCTTCCCCTACCCCTCTCCCTACGAGCAGTACTTC.